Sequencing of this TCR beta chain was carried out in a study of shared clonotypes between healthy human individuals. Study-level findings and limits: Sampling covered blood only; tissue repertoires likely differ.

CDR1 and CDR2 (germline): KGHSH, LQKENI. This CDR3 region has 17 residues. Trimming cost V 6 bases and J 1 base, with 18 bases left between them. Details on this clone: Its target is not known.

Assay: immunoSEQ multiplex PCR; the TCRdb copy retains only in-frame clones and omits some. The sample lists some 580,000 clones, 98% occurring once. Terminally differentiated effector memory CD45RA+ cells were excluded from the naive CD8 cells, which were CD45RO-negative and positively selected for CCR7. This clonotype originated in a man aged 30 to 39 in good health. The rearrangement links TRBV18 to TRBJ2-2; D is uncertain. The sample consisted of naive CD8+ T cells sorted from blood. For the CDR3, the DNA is TGTGCCAGCTCCACGTTCGCTCGCCGTGGGAACACCGGGGAGCTGTTTTTT. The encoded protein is CASSTFARRGNTGELFF.